The clone carrying this T cell receptor (beta chain) came up many times. TCRdb processed the 5' RACE reads anew with MiXCR; each CDR3 protein has one entry. The repertoire includes some 34,000 distinct CDR3 sequences, 9.9% of them detected once, and 9% to 15% sits in the top ten. This specimen belongs to a study of early T cells in non-severe SARS-CoV-2 infection. The specimen sequenced was whole blood. The receptor comes from an adult who was a healthcare worker with PCR-confirmed SARS-CoV-2 infection or an uninfected control (not recorded which).

This CDR3 reads CASSYSLSSPPETQYF. In nucleotides, the CDR3 is TGTGCCAGCAGTTACAGTCTCTCCTCGCCCCCAGAGACCCAGTACTTC. This chain connects TRBV6-5 to TRBJ2-5, with D uncertain. Germline lookup yields CDR1 MNHEY and CDR2 SVGAGI. Trimming took off 2 bases at V and 4 bases at J, with 17 bases between the two ends. The length of the CDR3 is 16 residues.